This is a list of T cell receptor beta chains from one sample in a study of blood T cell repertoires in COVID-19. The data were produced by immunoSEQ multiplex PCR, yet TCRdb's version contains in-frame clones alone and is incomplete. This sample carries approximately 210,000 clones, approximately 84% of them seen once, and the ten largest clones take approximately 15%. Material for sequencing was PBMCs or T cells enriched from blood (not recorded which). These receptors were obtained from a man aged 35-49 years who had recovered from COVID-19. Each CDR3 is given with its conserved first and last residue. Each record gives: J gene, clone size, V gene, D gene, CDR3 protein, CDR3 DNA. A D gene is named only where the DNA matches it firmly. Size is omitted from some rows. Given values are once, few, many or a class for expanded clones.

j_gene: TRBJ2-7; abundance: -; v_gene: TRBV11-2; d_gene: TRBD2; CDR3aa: CASSPSGESSYEQYF; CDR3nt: TGTGCCAGCAGCCCAAGCGGGGAAAGCTCCTACGAGCAGTACTTC
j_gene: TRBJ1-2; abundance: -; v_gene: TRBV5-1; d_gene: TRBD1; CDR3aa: CASSWGQGDGYTF; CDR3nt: TGCGCCAGCAGCTGGGGACAGGGAGATGGCTACACCTTC
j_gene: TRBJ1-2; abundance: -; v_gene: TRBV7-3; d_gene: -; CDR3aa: CASSLTGASGYTF; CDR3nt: TGTGCCAGCAGCTTAACGGGAGCCTCGGGCTACACCTTC
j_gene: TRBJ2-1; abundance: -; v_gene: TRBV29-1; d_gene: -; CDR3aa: CSVERGGVYNEQFF; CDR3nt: TGCAGCGTTGAAAGGGGAGGAGTTTACAATGAGCAGTTCTTC
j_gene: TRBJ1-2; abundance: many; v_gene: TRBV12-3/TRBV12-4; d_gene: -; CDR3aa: CASTHRRVGGYTF; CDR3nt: TGTGCCAGCACCCACCGACGGGTGGGTGGCTACACCTTC
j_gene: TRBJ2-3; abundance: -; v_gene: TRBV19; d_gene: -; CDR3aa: CASSTAGFSTDTQYF; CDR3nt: TGTGCCAGTAGTACAGCGGGTTTTAGCACAGATACGCAGTATTTT
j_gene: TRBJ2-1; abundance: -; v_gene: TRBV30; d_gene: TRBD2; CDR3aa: CAWTIQRGDNEQFF; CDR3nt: TGTGCCTGGACCATCCAGCGGGGGGACAATGAGCAGTTCTTC
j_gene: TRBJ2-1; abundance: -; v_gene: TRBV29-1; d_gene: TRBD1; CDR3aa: CSVGAGQGYNEQFF; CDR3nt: TGCAGCGTGGGGGCGGGACAGGGCTACAATGAGCAGTTCTTC
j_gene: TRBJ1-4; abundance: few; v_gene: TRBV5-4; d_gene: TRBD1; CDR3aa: CASSLTNGQGYEKLFF; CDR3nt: TGTGCCAGCAGCCTGACTAACGGACAGGGGTACGAAAAACTGTTTTTT
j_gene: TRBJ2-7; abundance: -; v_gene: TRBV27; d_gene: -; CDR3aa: CASSRWASENYEQYF; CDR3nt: TGTGCCAGCAGTCGCTGGGCTAGCGAAAACTACGAGCAGTACTTC
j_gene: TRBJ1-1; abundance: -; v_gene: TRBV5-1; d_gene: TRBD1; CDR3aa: CASSFPGGGTEAFF; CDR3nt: TGCGCCAGCAGCTTCCCAGGGGGCGGGACTGAAGCTTTCTTT